The 6 T cell receptor beta chains given below trace back to one sample, sequenced in a study of T cell responses to AZD1222 COVID-19 vaccine. Data came from immunoSEQ multiplex PCR; TCRdb stores just in-frame clones and leaves some out. The table lists over 150,000 clones, 80% to 95% of them singletons. The sequenced sample was peripheral blood, obtained on day 0 of AZD1222 vaccination. The receptors were gathered from an adult in good health.

The chain has TRBV18 and TRBJ1-3, with D possibly matching TRBD1 (5 bases). Germline V gene lookup returns CDR1 KGHSH and CDR2 LQKENI. CDR3 length: 14 amino acids. Trimming left V 0 bases short and J 5 bases short, with 8 bases between. CDR3 sequence: CASSPPGVRNTIYF. The CDR3 nucleotides read TGTGCCAGCTCACCACCGGGGGTTCGAAACACCATATATTTT. Complete variable domain (other parts from reference TRBV18 and TRBJ1-3): NAGVMQNPRHLVRRRGQEARLRCSPMKGHSHVYWYRQLPEEGLKFMVYLQKENIIDESGMPKERFSAEFPKEGPSILRIQQVVRGDSAAYFCASSPPGVRNTIYFGEGSWLTVV.

V is TRBV7-9 and J is TRBJ1-1; D not certain. V was pared by 3 bases and J by 1 base, with 12 bases between. The CDR3 runs 15 residues. Per the germline V gene, CDR1 is SEHNR and CDR2 is FQNEAQ (reference sequence). The CDR3 sequence is CASSFWNGPNTEAFF. The CDR3, as DNA: TGTGCCAGCAGCTTTTGGAATGGTCCGAACACTGAAGCTTTCTTT.

The chain is built from TRBV10-2 and TRBJ1-2, with 8 bases matching TRBD1. Trimming removed 7 bases from V and 8 bases from J; junction bases left unmatched: 6. Germline CDR1 is WSHSY and CDR2 is SAAADI. The CDR3 totals 12 residues. Here the CDR3 reads CASTDRGWGYTF. The CDR3 DNA follows: TGCGCCAGCACCGACAGGGGTTGGGGCTACACCTTC.

V and J are TRBV7-2 and TRBJ2-7; TRBD2 might be the D (6 bases). This CDR3 is 17 amino acids long. Germline CDR1 reads SGHTA; CDR2 reads FQGNSA. Trimming pared 0 bases from V and 12 bases from J, leaving 27 bases between. CDR3 sequence reads: CASSLATAVSGPRRGYF. In nucleotides, the CDR3 is TGTGCCAGCAGCTTAGCCACCGCTGTTAGCGGCCCCCGCCGGGGGTACTTC.

This chain uses TRBV7-9 with TRBJ2-2; TRBD1 aligns across 7 bases. V was clipped by 4 bases and J by 6 bases; unmatched bases: 8. The CDR3 totals 15 residues. Germline V gene data show CDR1 as SEHNR and CDR2 as FQNEAQ (reference sequence). As DNA, the CDR3 is TGTGCCAGCAGCTCCCCGGGACAGAGAGCCGGGGAGCTGTTTTTT. Translating it yields CASSSPGQRAGELFF.

V usage is TRBV14 and J usage is TRBJ1-1; D is ambiguous. Germline lookup yields CDR1 SGHDN and CDR2 FVKESK. CDR3 size: 13 residues. Trimming shortened V by 1 base and J by 0 bases, and 3 bases separated the two germline ends. CDR3 DNA: TGTGCCAGCAGCCAAGCCATGAACACTGAAGCTTTCTTT. Amino acid sequence: CASSQAMNTEAFF.